This passage covers 20 T cell receptor beta chains from one sample sequenced in a study of blood T cells in healthy people across ages. A second PCR, run for roughly 6 to 11 cycles, used a sample-barcoded 5' primer plus a J-beta primer mix. From the 5' RACE reads, TCRdb called clonotypes with MiXCR, one entry per CDR3 protein. The sample yields 1.8 million or so distinct CDR3 sequences, approximately 40% seen once. Sequencing was done on a sample of blood. These receptors all come from a human donor in good health.

The chain joins TRBV5-1 to TRBJ2-1; D might be TRBD1 (6 bases). Germline CDR1 reads SGHRS; CDR2 reads YFSETQ. The length of the CDR3 is 15 residues. V was shortened by 0 bases and J by 6 bases, with 13 bases between the two germline ends. The CDR3 DNA follows: TGCGCCAGCAGCTTGGAAGGGGGAACGGGCAATGAGCAGTTCTTC. It codes for CASSLEGGTGNEQFF.

The chain joins TRBV7-3 to TRBJ2-1; D call uncertain. The CDR3 covers 13 residues. V dropped 6 bases and J dropped 6 bases, with 12 bases sitting between them. Germline-derived CDR1 and CDR2 are SGHTA and FQGTGA. CDR3 sequence: CASRSQTFNEQFF. The CDR3 DNA reads as TGTGCCAGCAGGTCCCAAACGTTCAATGAGCAGTTCTTC.

A few counts support this clonotype. The chain is built from TRBV20-1 and TRBJ1-5; D is unresolved. Germline V lookup: CDR1 DFQATT, CDR2 SNEGSKA (reference sequence). This CDR3 contains 13 residues. Trimming cost V 6 bases and J 0 bases, with 9 bases left between them. The CDR3 DNA is TGCAGTGCCGAGGTTCTTAGCAATCAGCCCCAGCATTTT. Translated: CSAEVLSNQPQHF.

The chain carries TRBV9 and TRBJ2-5; TRBD2 aligns across 13 bases. The CDR3 spans 17 residues. V gave up 0 bases and J gave up 2 bases; unmatched junction bases: 4. Germline CDR1 is SGDLS and CDR2 is YYNGEE. The CDR3 nucleotides are TGTGCCAGCAGCGTAGAAGTGGGACTAGCGGGGCAAGAGACCCAGTACTTC. It encodes CASSVEVGLAGQETQYF.

The chain is built from TRBV5-1 and TRBJ2-3; 8 nucleotides align to TRBD1. The CDR3 is made up of 14 amino acids. Germline V gene sequence: CDR1 SGHRS, CDR2 YFSETQ. The V segment lost 2 bases and the J segment 9 bases; nucleotides outside the gene matches: 8. The CDR3 DNA sequence: TGCGCCAGCAGCTTAGCCGACGGGACAGGCACGCAGTATTTT. It is translated as CASSLADGTGTQYF. The full variable domain, rest sourced from reference TRBV5-1 and TRBJ2-3, is KAGVTQTPRYLIKTRGQQVTLSCSPISGHRSVSWYQQTPGQGLQFLFEYFSETQRNKGNFPGRFSGRQFSNSRSEMNVSTLELGDSALYLCASSLADGTGTQYFGPGTRLTVL.

CDR3 nucleotide sequence: TGTGCCGGCGGGGGGACAGGGGGAAAGACCTACGAGCAGTACTTC. Translating gives CAGGGTGGKTYEQYF. The rearrangement uses TRBV10-3 and TRBJ2-7; 11 bases map to TRBD1. CDR1 ENHRY and CDR2 SYGVKD come from the germline V gene. The CDR3 extends over 15 amino acids. V gave up 11 bases and J gave up 2 bases; unmatched junction bases: 11.

This rearrangement joins TRBV20-1 to TRBJ1-5, with D possibly TRBD1 on 6 matching bases. V lost 5 bases to trimming and J lost 6 bases, with 11 bases between them. Germline lookup yields CDR1 DFQATT and CDR2 SNEGSKA (reference sequence). This CDR3 region has 12 residues. The CDR3 DNA sequence: TGCAGTGCTTTACAGGGTGGTCAGCCCCAGCATTTT. Its protein product is CSALQGGQPQHF.

The CDR3 is CASSRSSGGYNEQFF. The CDR3, as DNA: TGCGCCAGCAGCCGCAGTAGCGGGGGTTACAATGAGCAGTTCTTC. The chain uses TRBV5-1 and TRBJ2-1; the match to TRBD2 covers 9 bases. With V trimmed by 4 bases and J by 4 bases, 6 bases remained unmatched. Germline values: CDR1 SGHRS, CDR2 YFSETQ. The CDR3 is made up of 15 amino acids.

This clonotype was seen only a few times. This sequence joins TRBV7-2 and TRBJ2-3, with unresolved D. The V gene lost 5 bases and the J gene lost 4 bases, with 7 bases spanning the gap. The CDR3 extends over 12 amino acids. The germline V gene encodes CDR1 SGHTA and CDR2 FQGNSA. CDR3 protein: CASSTYSDTQYF. Written as DNA, the CDR3 is TGTGCCAGCAGCACTTATTCAGATACGCAGTATTTT.

This chain connects TRBV5-1 to TRBJ1-1, with 7 bases lining up with TRBD1. V lost 3 bases and J lost 1; bases outside the gene matches: 15. The CDR3 spans 18 residues. Germline assignment: CDR1 SGHRS and CDR2 YFSETQ. The CDR3 nucleotides read TGCGCCAGCAGCTCTCAGACAGGGATGGTGGTACGGAACACTGAAGCTTTCTTT. It is translated as CASSSQTGMVVRNTEAFF.

The chain carries TRBV4-1 and TRBJ1-3; 9 nucleotides line up with TRBD1. This CDR3 is 17 amino acids long. The germline V gene has CDR1 MGHRA and CDR2 YSYEKL. V was clipped by 3 bases and J by 3 bases; unmatched bases: 9. In nucleotides, the CDR3 is TGCGCCAGCAGCCAGGCTCCCACAGGGGGCGATGGAAACACCATATATTTT. Translated, it gives CASSQAPTGGDGNTIYF.

The chain links TRBV4-1 to TRBJ2-5, with D maybe TRBD2 (6 bases). Germline V gene lookup returns CDR1 MGHRA and CDR2 YSYEKL. V lost 0 bases and J 11 bases, leaving 16 bases between the germline ends. The length of the CDR3 is 14 residues. The CDR3, as DNA: TGCGCCAGCAGCCAAGATGAACGGGGCCGGGAGCAGTACTTC. This translates into CASSQDERGREQYF.

This clonotype showed up many times. V and J are TRBV29-1 and TRBJ2-1, with D possibly TRBD2 on 5 matching bases. The CDR3 sequence is 10 residues long. Germline-derived CDR1 and CDR2 are SQVTM and ANQGSEA. Trimming took 6 bases from V and 6 from J, leaving 6 bases between them. CDR3 DNA: TGCAGCGTACTAGGCAATGAGCAGTTCTTC. Translated, it gives CSVLGNEQFF.

The chain links TRBV6-1 to TRBJ2-2; 8 nucleotides align to TRBD1. Germline assignment: CDR1 MNHNS and CDR2 SASEGT. Unmatched junction bases numbered 5, after V lost 5 bases and J lost 6 bases. This CDR3 spans 14 amino acids. This CDR3 is CASSLTGVPGELFF. The CDR3, as DNA: TGTGCCAGCAGTTTGACAGGGGTCCCCGGGGAGCTGTTTTTT.

The chain combines TRBV2 with TRBJ2-2; perhaps TRBD1 as D (6 bases). The germline CDR1 and CDR2 sequences are SNHLY and FYNNEI. The CDR3 has 13 amino acids. V lost 5 bases, J lost 6 bases, and 10 bases lay in between. CDR3 loop: CASSRQEAGELFF. CDR3 nucleotide sequence: TGTGCCAGCAGTCGACAGGAAGCCGGGGAGCTGTTTTTT. Based on the CDR3 plus reference TRBV2 and TRBJ2-2, the full variable domain is EPEVTQTPSHQVTQMGQEVILRCVPISNHLYFYWYRQILGQKVEFLVSFYNNEISEKSEIFDDQFSVERPDGSNFTLKIRSTKLEDSAMYFCASSRQEAGELFFGEGSRLTVL.

The chain combines TRBV6-2 or TRBV6-3 with TRBJ2-5; weak D call: TRBD1 (5 bases). The CDR3 has 10 amino acids. The germline CDR1 and CDR2 sequences are MNHEY and SVGEGT. Trimming left V 6 bases short and J 11 bases short, with 10 bases between. The CDR3, as DNA: TGTGCCAGCAGAGGGGTGAAGCAGTACTTC. Its protein is CASRGVKQYF.

V is TRBV10-1 and J is TRBJ2-7, with D maybe TRBD2 (5 bases). The V end lost 3 bases, the J end lost 3 bases, and 15 bases lay between the germline ends. The CDR3 has 15 amino acids. Germline V lookup: CDR1 WNHNN, CDR2 SYGVQD (reference sequence). CDR3 coding DNA: TGCGCCAGCAGTGACGGCGGGCAGGTCCTCTACGAGCAGTACTTC. Protein sequence: CASSDGGQVLYEQYF.

The chain has TRBV20-1 and TRBJ2-5; 9 nucleotides align to TRBD2. V gave up 1 base and J gave up 5 bases; unmatched junction bases: 14. The CDR3 loop spans 17 amino acids. CDR1 is DFQATT, CDR2 SNEGSKA, per germline (reference sequence). The chain's CDR3 is CSARVPGLAGPLETQYF. CDR3 in DNA: TGCAGTGCTAGAGTTCCAGGGCTAGCGGGGCCCTTGGAGACCCAGTACTTC.

This clonotype showed up just a few times. V usage is TRBV7-2 and J usage is TRBJ1-2; 8 bases are a match to TRBD1. Germline CDR1 and CDR2: SGHTA and FQGNSA. The CDR3 has 16 residues. Trimming at V came to 6 bases and at J to 1 base, leaving 10 bases not matched to a gene. The CDR3 is CASRLRRTGNNYGYTF. The DNA of the CDR3 is TGTGCCAGCAGACTAAGGAGGACAGGGAATAACTATGGCTACACCTTC. The whole variable domain, remainder taken from reference TRBV7-2 and TRBJ1-2, is GAGVSQSPSNKVTEKGKDVELRCDPISGHTALYWYRQSLGQGLEFLIYFQGNSAPDKSGLPSDRFSAERTGGSVSTLTIQRTQQEDSAVYLCASRLRRTGNNYGYTFGSGTRLTVV.

The count of this clonotype is one. The V gene is TRBV7-2, the J gene TRBJ2-4; D uncertain. Looked up from germline, CDR1 is SGHTA and CDR2 is FQGNSA. V was trimmed by 2 bases and J by 13 bases, leaving 18 bases between them. The length of the CDR3 is 14 residues. CDR3 sequence (DNA): TGTGCCAGCAGCTTATTTGGCTCCTACAATGAGCAGTACTTC. Encoded protein: CASSLFGSYNEQYF.